The rows below give T cell receptor beta chains drawn from one sample of a study of graft-versus-host responses after intestinal transplantation. Profiled with immunoSEQ multiplex PCR; TCRdb holds only in-frame clones, not every one. This table has approximately 37,000 clones, roughly 90% appearing once. Sequencing used ileum tissue, obtained 200 to 210 days after intestinal transplant. Every receptor here comes from a human patient who received an intestinal transplant, so some T cells may come from the graft donor. CDR3s include the opening cysteine and the closing phenylalanine or tryptophan. The D gene is left open where the match is weak. Only part of the rows carry a size: once, few, many, or a class if the clone is expanded.

V	size	D	J	CDR3	DNA
TRBV7-6	NA	NA	TRBJ2-7	CASSPSTYEQYF	TGTGCCAGCAGCCCATCGACCTACGAGCAGTACTTC
TRBV5-4	NA	NA	TRBJ2-7	CASSRDRQWHF	TGTGCCAGCAGCCGGGACCGTCAGTGGCACTTC
TRBV15	NA	NA	TRBJ2-3	CATSRESRGTDTQYF	TGTGCCACCAGCAGAGAGTCGCGGGGCACAGATACGCAGTATTTT
TRBV27	NA	NA	TRBJ2-7	CASAKGHEQYF	TGTGCCAGCGCTAAGGGTCATGAGCAGTACTTC
TRBV11-3	NA	NA	TRBJ1-1	CASSLAGMNTEAFF	TGTGCCAGCAGCTTAGCTGGGATGAACACTGAAGCTTTCTTT
TRBV6-5	NA	TRBD1	TRBJ2-7	CASSPDRGYEQYF	TGTGCCAGCAGCCCGGACAGGGGCTACGAGCAGTACTTC
TRBV28	NA	TRBD1	TRBJ2-7	CASSLAPDRGLTFYEQYF	TGTGCCAGCAGTTTAGCCCCGGACAGGGGGCTAACGTTCTACGAGCAGTACTTC
TRBV4-1	once	NA	TRBJ2-1	CASSPVANEQFF	TGCGCCAGCAGCCCTGTAGCGAATGAGCAGTTCTTC
TRBV28	NA	NA	TRBJ2-7	CASSLTSGILIYEQYF	TGTGCCAGCAGTTTAACGTCGGGCATTCTAATCTACGAGCAGTACTTC
TRBV11-3	once	NA	TRBJ1-5	CASSLKSYRKFNQPQHF	TGTGCCAGCAGCTTAAAGTCCTACCGTAAATTCAATCAGCCCCAGCATTTT
TRBV4-1	NA	TRBD2	TRBJ2-3	CASSSSGLEFADTQYF	TGCGCCAGCAGCTCTAGCGGACTAGAATTTGCAGATACGCAGTATTTT
TRBV19	NA	NA	TRBJ1-5	CASSVTEYQPQHF	TGTGCCAGTAGTGTCACAGAATATCAGCCCCAGCATTTT
TRBV4-1	NA	NA	TRBJ1-3	CASSLRWGRVSGNTIYF	TGCGCCAGCAGCCTCAGATGGGGGAGGGTCTCTGGAAACACCATATATTTT
TRBV28	once	TRBD1	TRBJ2-5	CASRGTGGWQETQYF	TGTGCCAGCAGGGGAACAGGGGGCTGGCAAGAGACCCAGTACTTC
TRBV5-1	NA	NA	TRBJ1-1	CASSRGMNTEAFF	TGCGCCAGCTCCAGGGGCATGAACACTGAAGCTTTCTTT